The 2 T cell receptor beta chains presented below share a single source sample, sequenced in a study of human T cells and chemical hapten exposure. The time point is: patch test 3, about 24 weeks after DPC sensitization. Specified treatment: therapeutic diphenylcyclopropenone sensitization with weekly scalp DPC. A single record per CDR3 protein comes from TCRdb applying MiXCR to the RACE reads. Seen here are about 200,000 distinct CDR3 sequences, under 25% observed once, and the top ten hold roughly 2.4%. Sequenced here: whole blood, sampled in connection with sensitization to the hapten diphenylcyclopropenone (DPC). The receptors were gathered from a middle-aged woman with alopecia areata. Some clones in this sample may be carry-over from other donors' samples.

This chain links TRBV20-1 with TRBJ2-7, with TRBD2 matching over 8 bases. CDR1 and CDR2 from the germline V gene are DFQATT and SNEGSKA (reference sequence). Germline trimming cut 3 bases from V and 5 bases from J; bases unmatched to any gene: 3. The length of the CDR3 is 12 residues. The DNA of the CDR3 is TGCAGTGCTAGTCGGCGGGAGGACGAGCAGTACTTC. It yields the protein CSASRREDEQYF.

This clonotype was counted a few times. The rearrangement links TRBV5-4 to TRBJ2-6, with D unclear. This CDR3 has 17 residues. Germline lookup yields CDR1 SGHNT and CDR2 YYREEE (reference sequence). V lost 4 bases, J lost 4 bases, and 18 bases lay in between. The CDR3 DNA reads as TGTGCCAGCAGCGCGGTCGTTTTCCGGCGCGGGGCCAACGTCCTGACTTTC. This gives the protein CASSAVVFRRGANVLTF.